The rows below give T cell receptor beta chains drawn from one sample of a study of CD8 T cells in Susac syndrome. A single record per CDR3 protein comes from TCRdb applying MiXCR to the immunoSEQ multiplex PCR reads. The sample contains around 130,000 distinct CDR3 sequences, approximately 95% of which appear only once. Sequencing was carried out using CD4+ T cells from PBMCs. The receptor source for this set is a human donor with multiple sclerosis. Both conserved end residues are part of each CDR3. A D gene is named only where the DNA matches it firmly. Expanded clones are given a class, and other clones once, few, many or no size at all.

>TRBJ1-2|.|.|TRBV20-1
TGCAGTGCTGGGGGCACAAGGAGGGGTGGCTACACCTTC
CSAGGTRRGGYTF
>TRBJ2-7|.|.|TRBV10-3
TGTGCCATCAGTGAGGGTGGGGTAGTAGGCTACGAGCAGTACTTC
CAISEGGVVGYEQYF
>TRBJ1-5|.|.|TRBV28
TGTGCCAGCAGTCTAAGGGTCGGGACGGGGGCAGGGCAGCCCCAGCATTTT
CASSLRVGTGAGQPQHF
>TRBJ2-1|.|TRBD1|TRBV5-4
TGTGCCAGCAGCAATGACAGGGGCAATGAGCAGTTCTTC
CASSNDRGNEQFF
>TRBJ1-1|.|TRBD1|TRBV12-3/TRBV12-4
TGTGCCAGCAGCCGACAGCCGCAGGGGGTTGACACTGAAGCTTTCTTT
CASSRQPQGVDTEAFF
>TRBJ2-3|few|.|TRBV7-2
TGTGCCAGCAGCCCGACGCTCTCTAGCACAGATACGCAGTATTTT
CASSPTLSSTDTQYF
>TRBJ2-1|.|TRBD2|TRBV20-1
TGCAGTGCTAGAGTGGGCGGGAGGGTCCTAACCAACAATGAGCAGTTCTTC
CSARVGGRVLTNNEQFF
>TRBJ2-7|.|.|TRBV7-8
TGTGCCAGCAGCTTATCCGGGGGCGGCTACGAGCAGTACTTC
CASSLSGGGYEQYF
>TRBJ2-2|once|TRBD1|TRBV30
TGTGCCTGGAGGGGGACAGGGGCCGGGGAGCTGTTTTTT
CAWRGTGAGELFF
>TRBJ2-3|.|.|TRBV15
TGTGCCACCGCACAGGGTTCACGGGGCACAGATACGCAGTATTTT
CATAQGSRGTDTQYF
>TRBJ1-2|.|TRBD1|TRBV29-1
TGCAGCGCACAGGGGGCGGGCGGCTACACCTTC
CSAQGAGGYTF
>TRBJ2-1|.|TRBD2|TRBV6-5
TGTGCCAGCAAGTTCGGGCGGGGGGTGGATGAGCAGTTCTTC
CASKFGRGVDEQFF
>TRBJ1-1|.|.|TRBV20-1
TGCAGTGCTAGACCCGGGGGCACTGAAGCTTTCTTT
CSARPGGTEAFF
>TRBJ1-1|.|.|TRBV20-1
TGCAGTGCTAGGGACCCAGTCATGAACACTGAAGCTTTCTTT
CSARDPVMNTEAFF
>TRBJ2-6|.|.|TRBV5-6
TGTGCCAGCAGCAGGAGGGCTACCGGGGCCAACGTCCTGACTTTC
CASSRRATGANVLTF
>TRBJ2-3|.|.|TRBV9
TGTGCCAGCAGCGTAGAGGTTCCGCAGCTCACAGATACGCAGTATTTT
CASSVEVPQLTDTQYF
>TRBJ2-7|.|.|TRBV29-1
TGCAGCGTTATATACGGGGCCTACGAGCAGTACTTC
CSVIYGAYEQYF
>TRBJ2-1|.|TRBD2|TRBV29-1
TGCAGCGTTTTAGCGGGAGGGCCGGAGTACAATGAGCAGTTCTTC
CSVLAGGPEYNEQFF
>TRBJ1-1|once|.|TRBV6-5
TGTGCCAGCAGTTACAGGTTTCAGACAGGGAACACTGAAGCTTTCTTT
CASSYRFQTGNTEAFF
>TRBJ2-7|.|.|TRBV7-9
TGTGCCAGCAGCTTACCGGGACCAAACTACGAGCAGTACTTC
CASSLPGPNYEQYF
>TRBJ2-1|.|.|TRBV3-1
TGTGCCAGCAGCCAATACGAGGGGCCGGGGGAGCAGTTCTTC
CASSQYEGPGEQFF
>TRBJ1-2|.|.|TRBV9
TGTGCCAGCAGCGTAGATCTTGGCTATGGCTACACCTTC
CASSVDLGYGYTF
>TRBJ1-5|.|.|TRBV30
TGTGCCTGGAGTTCCGGGGGCGAGCAGCCCCAGCATTTT
CAWSSGGEQPQHF
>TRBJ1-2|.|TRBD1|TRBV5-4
TGTGCCAGCAGCCAACTACAGGGGACGCGTGGCTACACCTTC
CASSQLQGTRGYTF
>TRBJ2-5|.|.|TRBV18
TGTGCCAGCTCACCTGGTGGGGGCCAGGAGCCCCAAGAGACCCAGTACTTC
CASSPGGGQEPQETQYF
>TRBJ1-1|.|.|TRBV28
TGTGCCAGCAGTTTACCGAAGAACACTGAAGCTTTCTTT
CASSLPKNTEAFF
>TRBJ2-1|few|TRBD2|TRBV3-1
TGTGCCAGCAGCCTCGGGACTAGCGGTGAGCAGTTCTTC
CASSLGTSGEQFF
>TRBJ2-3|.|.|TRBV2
TGTGCCAGCAGTGAGGGCACGACGGTGAGAAGCACAGATACGCAGTATTTT
CASSEGTTVRSTDTQYF
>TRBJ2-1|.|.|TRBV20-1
TGCAGTGCTAGAGATCGCCTTGAGCAGTTCTTC
CSARDRLEQFF
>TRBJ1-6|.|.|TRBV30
TGTGCCTGGAGTCCCCGGACCGCTGGGTATTCACCCCTCCACTTT
CAWSPRTAGYSPLHF
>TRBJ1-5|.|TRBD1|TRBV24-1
TGTGCCACCAGTGATTTCGGGGACAGGAATCAGCCCCAGCATTTT
CATSDFGDRNQPQHF
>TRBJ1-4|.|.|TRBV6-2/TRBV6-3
TGTGCCAGCAGAATCGGGACCCCTGCAACTAATGAAAAACTGTTTTTT
CASRIGTPATNEKLFF
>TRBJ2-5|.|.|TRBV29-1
TGCAGCGTTGGAACCGGGGGGCTACAAGAGACCCAGTACTTC
CSVGTGGLQETQYF
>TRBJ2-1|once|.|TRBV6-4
TGTGCCAGCAGTGCACACCACAACTACAATGAGCAGTTCTTC
CASSAHHNYNEQFF
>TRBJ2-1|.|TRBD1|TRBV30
TGTGCCTCGACAGAACAGGGGAAGCAGTTCTTC
CASTEQGKQFF
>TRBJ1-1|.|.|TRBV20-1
TGCAGTGCGAGGAAAGGGAGGATGGAAGCTTTCTTT
CSARKGRMEAFF
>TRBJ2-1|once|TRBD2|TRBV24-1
TGTGCCACCGGACCTCCGGGCGGGAGCAATGAGCAGTTCTTC
CATGPPGGSNEQFF
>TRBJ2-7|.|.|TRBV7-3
TGTGCCAGCAGCTTGGGCCTCTCCTACGAGCAGTACTTC
CASSLGLSYEQYF
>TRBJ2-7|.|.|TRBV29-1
TGCAGCGTTGAAGAGACAGGAACCTACGAGCAGTACTTC
CSVEETGTYEQYF
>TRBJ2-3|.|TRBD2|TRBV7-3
TGTGCCAGCAGCCGCCTAGGAGCGGGAGGGCGCGATACGCAGTATTTT
CASSRLGAGGRDTQYF
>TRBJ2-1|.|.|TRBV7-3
TGTGCCAGCAGCTTATACCCTACCGGTGAGCAGTTCTTC
CASSLYPTGEQFF
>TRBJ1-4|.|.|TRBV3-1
TGTGCCAGCAGCCAAGCGTCAACTAATGAAAAACTGTTTTTT
CASSQASTNEKLFF
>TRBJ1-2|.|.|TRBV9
TGTGCCAGCAGCGCAACCTATGGCTACACCTTC
CASSATYGYTF